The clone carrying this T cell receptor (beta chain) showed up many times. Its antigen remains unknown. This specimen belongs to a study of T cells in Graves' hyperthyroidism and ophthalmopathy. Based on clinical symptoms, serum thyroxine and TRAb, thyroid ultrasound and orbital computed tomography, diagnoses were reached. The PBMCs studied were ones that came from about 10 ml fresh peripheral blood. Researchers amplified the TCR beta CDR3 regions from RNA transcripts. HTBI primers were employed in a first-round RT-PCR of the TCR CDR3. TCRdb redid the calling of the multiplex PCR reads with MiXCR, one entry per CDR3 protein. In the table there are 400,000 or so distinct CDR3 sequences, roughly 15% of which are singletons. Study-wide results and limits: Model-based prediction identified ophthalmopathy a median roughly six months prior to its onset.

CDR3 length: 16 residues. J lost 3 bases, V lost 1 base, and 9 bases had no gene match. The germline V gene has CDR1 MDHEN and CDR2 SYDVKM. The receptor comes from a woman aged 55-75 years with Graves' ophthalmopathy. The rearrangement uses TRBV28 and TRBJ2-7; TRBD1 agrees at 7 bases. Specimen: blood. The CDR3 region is CASSLLPRTGRYEQYF. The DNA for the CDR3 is TGTGCCAGCAGTTTATTACCCCGGACAGGTCGCTACGAGCAGTACTTC.